This T cell receptor beta chain was sequenced during a study of T cell changes during pregnancy in multiple sclerosis. Here immunoSEQ multiplex PCR was the method, and the copy in TCRdb shows in-frame clones only, minus some. The sample contains roughly 110,000 clones, under 95% of which appear only once. The CDR3 is made up of 16 amino acids. V lost 5 bases and J lost 1; bases outside the gene matches: 12. CDR1 is SQVTM, CDR2 ANQGSEA, per germline. This chain uses TRBV29-1 with TRBJ1-2, with 8 nucleotides matching TRBD1. Sample: peripheral blood, taken in the third trimester of pregnancy. This clonotype originated in a female donor in good health, enrolled as a control in a pregnancy study. In DNA form, the CDR3 reads TGCAGCGTTTTCTTGGAGGACAGGGAATATAACTATGGCTACACCTTC. Protein product: CSVFLEDREYNYGYTF.